This T cell receptor (beta chain) came from a study of cytomegalovirus exposure and HLA in healthy donors (dated by TCRdb to the late 2010s). Some background on the complete study: An earlier analysis of some 500 of the donors reported 250 to 350 Gb of sequence data and 100 million to 130 million unique TCR beta sequences from some 180 million T cells. An early release covering just under 650 HLA-typed donors comprised roughly 300 gigabases of sequencing data and 85 million to 100 million unique TCR sequences. Of the roughly 410 genotyped donors, less than 90% were placed in the genetic ancestry cluster associated with self-reported Caucasian donors. The study aimed to test whether cataloging public T cell receptors could reveal signatures of past pathogen exposure. The study profiled the T cell repertoires of hundreds of subjects by immunosequencing and related them to cytomegalovirus serostatus. A separate validation cohort of roughly 110 different subjects was used in addition to the approximately 670-subject first cohort. To predict cytomegalovirus infection status, the study combined high-throughput TCR immunosequencing, statistical association of individual TCRs with disease status, and machine learning. To study patterns of TCR occurrence, a later analysis re-analyzed previously published TCR beta repertoires from 666 donors and added high-resolution HLA genotyping. In the later analysis, no new phenotypic data were used to find candidate immune exposures; instead, reliance was placed on TCR beta sequences and their occurrence across donors. In an earlier analysis of 587 of the donors, high-throughput TCR beta sequencing was used to judge whether each TCR beta V gene segment behaved as functional or pseudogenic. Donor age, sex, ethnicity and CMV serostatus were collected together with the repertoire data. In a later genetic analysis, genome-wide SNP genotypes for about 55% of the 666 donors were used, and that subset was treated as a discovery cohort. Every discovery cohort repertoire had been produced on one sequencing platform. HLA typing covered class I and class II loci at four-digit resolution. The number of donors typed differed by locus, with roughly 620-630 for A, B, C, DRB1 and DQB1, around 560 for DQA1, approximately 570 for DPA1, and over 400 for DPB1. Roughly 5 DR-DQ haplotypes were handled as single units for association and clustering because linkage in the cohort was strong. On average, roughly 250,000 unique TCR beta nucleotide sequences were sequenced per donor among some 420 genotyped donors of the cohort, with roughly a sixth of those sequences being non-productive.

The research as a whole found: A few of the identified cytomegalovirus-associated TCR beta chains were confirmed in vitro to be specific for cytomegalovirus antigens. Correlated functional status among segregating V segments might reflect linkage disequilibrium, but an unknown experimental factor could not be ruled out. According to a later analysis, TCR association rates differed among HLA loci, with DRB1 alleles showing the most associated TCRs and HLA-C alleles showing the fewest. The sequencing pipeline was judged likely to have produced a cluster of highly shared sequence variants as a technical artifact. In this cohort, only TCR beta chains were sequenced, and detectable features were limited by the absence of alpha or paired-chain data. The study listed approximately 150 TCR beta chains as associated with cytomegalovirus. HLA typing was unavailable for some donors at each locus, so association tests used only the typed subset. A later genetic analysis associated a missense DCLRE1C variant with V-gene and J-gene trimming of TCR beta chains, and an independent cohort replicated the association. A further reported finding was that TCR beta sequences accurately predicted the HLA-A and HLA-B alleles for most subjects in the first cohort. Strong co-occurrence of HLA alleles, especially DR and DQ, made assigning TCR associations to individual alleles difficult. The classifier was reported to diagnose cytomegalovirus status with high specificity and sensitivity in both the original cohort and the validation cohort. Because counts were too low, seventeen rarely observed V segments, including chromosome 9 orphons, were left out of the earlier analysis of some 600 of the donors. According to a later genetic analysis, donors in an Asian-associated ancestry cluster had fewer N-insertions in productive TCRs than the approximately 670-donor mean. Sequencing depth was assumed to be roughly uniform across donors in the presence/absence analyses, though that assumption may not hold. A later analysis associated 15,000 or so TCR beta sequences with specific HLA alleles at a false discovery rate of 0.05. In a later analysis, several top co-occurrence clusters were reported to appear linked to parvovirus B19, influenza, CMV and Epstein-Barr virus. Most TCR sequences were seen in very few donors, while some public TCRs were found in many individuals. According to the authors, the approach could potentially be generalized to other disease states and immunological phenotypes. According to a later analysis, most CMV-associated TCR beta chains appeared to be HLA-restricted, and the HLA associations seemed to be driven largely by CMV exposure. In an earlier analysis of some 500 of the donors, most TCR beta V segments were observed in productive rearrangements about 90% or about 30% of the time, broadly matching IMGT annotations. Some IMGT-functional V segments, including TRBV6-2 and TRBV6-3, could not be distinguished by the 87-base-pair reads and were therefore excluded. In a later analysis, HLA-associated TCR beta chains were found to be more clonally expanded and to have lower generation probabilities than equally common non-associated chains. For the cohort, immune exposure information was limited to CMV serostatus.

The cohort was made up of roughly 670 healthy bone marrow donors. At the time of sampling, every cohort member was nominally healthy, though immune exposures that went unrecorded were likely present. The donor was CMV seropositive and was included in the group of some 290 seropositive cohort members. Each donor provided a peripheral blood sample, and peripheral blood mononuclear cells were used for TCR beta sequencing. Genomic DNA extraction from the blood cell samples was performed with the Qiagen DNeasy Blood Extraction Kit. V was cut back by 7 bases and J by 0 bases, leaving a gap of 12 bases between them. The CDR3 goes from the cysteine to the phenylalanine over 14 residues. Kept here is only the CDR3 DNA, which spans 42 bases and is read in frame from base 1. CDR1 and CDR2 (MDHEN, SYDVKM) derive from the germline V gene. Library preparation employed the immunoSEQ multiplex PCR assay. For the multiplex PCR, a mixture combining 60 forward primers for TCR Vbeta segments and 13 reverse primers for TCR Jbeta segments was used. Amplification of the CDR3 region of rearranged TCR beta genes was performed with a multiplex PCR assay on genomic DNA. The Illumina HiSeq System was used to sequence the amplified TCR beta libraries as 87-base-pair reads. Per the original workflow: In a later analysis, 70 million to 95 million unique TCR beta chains were counted across the 690 or so repertoires, and roughly 10 million of these chains were shared by at least two donors. Raw reads were error-corrected and collapsed into unique sequences by a nearest-neighbor algorithm in which closely related sequences were merged to remove PCR and sequencing errors. V, D and J gene segments were assigned by aligning CDR3 sequences to IMGT reference sequences. For a sequence to be retained, a match of at least six nucleotides to both a V gene segment and a J gene segment was required. A rearrangement was called productive if the CDR3 had no stop codons and remained in frame with V and J, and every other rearrangement was called non-productive. CDR3 was defined by IMGT convention, running from the second conserved V-encoded cysteine to the conserved J-encoded phenylalanine. In an earlier analysis of approximately 590 of the donors, sequences lacking an unambiguous match to a single V gene segment were excluded. In an earlier analysis of approximately 560 of the donors, a V segment was called functional when productive rearrangements were above 56.7%, and segregating when the standard deviation between donors exceeded 5%. To diagnose cytomegalovirus status from the catalog of TCR beta chain sequences, a statistical classification framework was built. In a later analysis, TCR nucleotide sequences were compared against IMGT/GENE-DB human TR gene sequences so that V and J genes could be assigned. The TCRdist pipeline was used in a later analysis to assign CDR3 sequences and most-parsimonious VDJ recombination scenarios. A later analysis defined each TCR beta chain by its CDR3 amino acid sequence plus V-gene family, and excluded reads lacking a unique V-gene family. To address suspected cross-contamination and a sequencing artifact, a later analysis removed around 590 highly shared, low-generation-probability nucleotide sequences. In a later analysis, a clonal expansion index was calculated for each public chain from normalized within-repertoire ranks of inferred template counts. A later analysis computed generation probabilities with a VDJ recombination model fitted to out-of-frame rearrangements, and checked the results against IGoR. Hypergeometric tests were used in a later analysis to score TCR-TCR, TCR-HLA and TCR-CMV co-occurrence, with a repertoire-size bias correction applied to the TCR pairs. In a later analysis, false discovery rates were estimated by permuting HLA or CMV assignments 20 times. In a later analysis, co-occurring TCRs were grouped using DBSCAN, with TCRdist sequence similarity added in when clustering inside HLA-allele-positive subsets. Repertoires with fewer than 30,000 or more than 120,000 public chains were left out of co-occurrence clustering, as were five repertoires with anomalous nucleotide sharing. Sourced from immuneACCESS, this table was stored by TCRdb with only in-frame sequences that have V and J called. A share of the clones is absent; for the studies checked, an unresolved V gene accounts for under half, and the remainder has no known explanation. V, J and clone size are taken as reported in that table, and D and trimming were inferred from the DNA itself. Recorded for this sample are fewer than 180,000 clones; about 60% of them occurred a single time. The top ten clonotypes cover roughly 6.4% of the sample.

With respect to this clone: Its antigen specificity is not known. No base qualities exist here, and no much larger clone lies one base off it.

The rearranged segments are TRBV28 and TRBJ1-1, with no confident D gene call. Source material: PBMCs. This clonotype was sampled from a woman aged 60-70 years in good health and CMV-seropositive. CDR3 protein: CASILAGMNTEAFF. The nucleotides are TGTGCCAGCATCCTAGCGGGGATGAACACTGAAGCTTTCTTT.